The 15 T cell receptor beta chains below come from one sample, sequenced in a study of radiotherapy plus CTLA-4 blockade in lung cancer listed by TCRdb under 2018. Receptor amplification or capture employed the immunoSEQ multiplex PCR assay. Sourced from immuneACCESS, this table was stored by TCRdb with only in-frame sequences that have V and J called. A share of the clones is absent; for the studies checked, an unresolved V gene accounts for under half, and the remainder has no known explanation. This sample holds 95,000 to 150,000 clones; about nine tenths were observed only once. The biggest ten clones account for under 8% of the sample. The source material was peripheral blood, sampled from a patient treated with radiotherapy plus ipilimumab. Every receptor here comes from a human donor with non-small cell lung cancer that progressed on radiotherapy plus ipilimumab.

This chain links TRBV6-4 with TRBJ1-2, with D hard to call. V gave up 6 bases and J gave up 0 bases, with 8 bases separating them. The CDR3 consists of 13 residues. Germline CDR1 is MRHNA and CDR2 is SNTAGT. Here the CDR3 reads CASSLGPNYGYTF. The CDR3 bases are TGTGCCAGCAGCCTCGGCCCTAACTATGGCTACACCTTC.

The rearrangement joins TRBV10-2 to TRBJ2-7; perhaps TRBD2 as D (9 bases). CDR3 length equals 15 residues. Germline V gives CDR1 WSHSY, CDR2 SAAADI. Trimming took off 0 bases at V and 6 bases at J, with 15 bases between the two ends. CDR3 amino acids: CASSESSSGTGEQYF. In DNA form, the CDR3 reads TGCGCCAGCAGTGAGTCGTCTAGCGGGACAGGCGAGCAGTACTTC.

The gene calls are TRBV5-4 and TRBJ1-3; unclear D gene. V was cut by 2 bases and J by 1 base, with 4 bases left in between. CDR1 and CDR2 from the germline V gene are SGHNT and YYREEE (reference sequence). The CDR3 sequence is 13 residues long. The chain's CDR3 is CASSFPSGNTIYF. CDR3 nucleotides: TGTGCCAGCAGCTTCCCGTCTGGAAACACCATATATTTT.

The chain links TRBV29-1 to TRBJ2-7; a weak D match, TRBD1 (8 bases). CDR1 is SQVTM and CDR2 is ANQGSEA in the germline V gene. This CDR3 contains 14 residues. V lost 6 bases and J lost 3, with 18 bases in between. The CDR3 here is CSVPGQGGYYEQYF. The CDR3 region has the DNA TGCAGCGTCCCCGGACAGGGAGGGTACTACGAGCAGTACTTC.

CDR3 nucleotides: TGTGCCAGCAGCTGGGGGACGGACACTGAAGCTTTCTTT. Translating it yields CASSWGTDTEAFF. This sequence joins TRBV7-3 and TRBJ1-1, with D perhaps TRBD1 (5 bases). Germline CDR1 reads SGHTA; CDR2 reads FQGTGA. The CDR3 has 13 amino acids. V lost 4 bases and J lost 3, with 9 bases in between.

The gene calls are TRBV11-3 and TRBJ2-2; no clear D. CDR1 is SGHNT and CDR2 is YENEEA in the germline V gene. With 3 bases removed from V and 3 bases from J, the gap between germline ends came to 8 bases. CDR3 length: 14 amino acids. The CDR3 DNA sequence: TGTGCCAGCAGCTTTGTCAGTGACACCGGGGAGCTGTTTTTT. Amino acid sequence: CASSFVSDTGELFF. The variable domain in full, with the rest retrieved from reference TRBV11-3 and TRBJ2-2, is EAGVVQSPRYKIIEKKQPVAFWCNPISGHNTLYWYLQNLGQGPELLIRYENEEAVDDSQLPKDRFSAERLKGVDSTLKIQPAELGDSAVYLCASSFVSDTGELFFGEGSRLTVL.

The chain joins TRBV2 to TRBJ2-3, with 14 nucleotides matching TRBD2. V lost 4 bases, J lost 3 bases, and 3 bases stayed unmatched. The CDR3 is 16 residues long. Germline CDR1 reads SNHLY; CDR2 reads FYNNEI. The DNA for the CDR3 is TGTGCCAGCAGTGGTGGGACTAGCGGGAGAACAGATACGCAGTATTTT. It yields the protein CASSGGTSGRTDTQYF.

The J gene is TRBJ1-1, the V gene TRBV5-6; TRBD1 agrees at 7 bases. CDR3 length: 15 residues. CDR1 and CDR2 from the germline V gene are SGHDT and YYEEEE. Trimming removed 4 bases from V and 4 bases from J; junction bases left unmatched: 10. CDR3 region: CASSLINRGGTEAFF. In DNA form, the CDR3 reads TGTGCCAGCAGCCTAATAAACAGGGGAGGCACTGAAGCTTTCTTT. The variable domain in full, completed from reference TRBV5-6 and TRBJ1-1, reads DAGVTQSPTHLIKTRGQQVTLRCSPKSGHDTVSWYQQALGQGPQFIFQYYEEEERQRGNFPDRFSGHQFPNYSSELNVNALLLGDSALYLCASSLINRGGTEAFFGQGTRLTVV.

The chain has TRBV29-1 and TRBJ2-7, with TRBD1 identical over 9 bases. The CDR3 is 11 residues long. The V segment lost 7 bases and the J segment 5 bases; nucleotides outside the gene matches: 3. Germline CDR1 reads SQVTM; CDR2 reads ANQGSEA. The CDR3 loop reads CSATGGHEQYF. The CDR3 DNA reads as TGCAGCGCCACAGGGGGCCACGAGCAGTACTTC.

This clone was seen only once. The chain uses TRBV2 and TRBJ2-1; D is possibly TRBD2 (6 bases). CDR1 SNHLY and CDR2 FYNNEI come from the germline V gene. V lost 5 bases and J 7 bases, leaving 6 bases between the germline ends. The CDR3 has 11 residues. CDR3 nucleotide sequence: TGTGCCAGCAGTAGCGGGAATGAGCAGTTCTTC. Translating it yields CASSSGNEQFF.

CDR3 sequence reads: CASSSGLAGGQDTQYF. The CDR3, as DNA: TGTGCCAGTAGTTCCGGACTAGCGGGAGGGCAAGATACGCAGTATTTT. The rearrangement links TRBV19 to TRBJ2-3, with 15 bases identical to TRBD2. The CDR3 covers 16 residues. Germline CDR1 LNHDA, CDR2 SQIVND (reference sequence). After removal of 5 bases from V and 5 bases from J, the junction contained 5 bases not matched to a gene. Looking up the rest from reference TRBV19 and TRBJ2-3 gives the full variable domain: DGGITQSPKYLFRKEGQNVTLSCEQNLNHDAMYWYRQDPGQGLRLIYYSQIVNDFQKGDIAEGYSVSREKKESFPLTVTSAQKNPTAFYLCASSSGLAGGQDTQYFGPGTRLTVL.

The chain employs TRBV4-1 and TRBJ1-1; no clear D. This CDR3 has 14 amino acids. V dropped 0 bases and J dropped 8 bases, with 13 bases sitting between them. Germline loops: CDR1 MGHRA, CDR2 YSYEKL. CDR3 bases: TGCGCCAGCAGCCAAGAAGGACCGAGGCTGGAAGCTTTCTTT. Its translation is CASSQEGPRLEAFF.

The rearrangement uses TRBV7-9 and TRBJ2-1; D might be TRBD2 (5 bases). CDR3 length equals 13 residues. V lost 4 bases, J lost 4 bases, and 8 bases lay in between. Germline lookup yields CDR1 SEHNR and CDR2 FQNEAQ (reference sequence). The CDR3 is CASSSGEYNEQFF. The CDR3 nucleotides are TGTGCCAGCAGCTCCGGGGAGTACAATGAGCAGTTCTTC.

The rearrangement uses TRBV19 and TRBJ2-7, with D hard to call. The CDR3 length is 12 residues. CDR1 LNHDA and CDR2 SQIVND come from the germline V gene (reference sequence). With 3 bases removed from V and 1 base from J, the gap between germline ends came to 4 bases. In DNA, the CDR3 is TGTGCCAGTAGTATGGGTTCCTACGAGCAGTACTTC. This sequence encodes CASSMGSYEQYF.

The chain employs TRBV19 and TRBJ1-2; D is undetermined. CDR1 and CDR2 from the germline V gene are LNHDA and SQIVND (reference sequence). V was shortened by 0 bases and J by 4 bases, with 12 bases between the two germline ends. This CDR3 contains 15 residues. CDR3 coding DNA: TGTGCCAGTAGTATAGATCGGGCCACTTCCTATGGCTACACCTTC. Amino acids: CASSIDRATSYGYTF.